In its sample, the clone carrying this T cell receptor beta chain was seen once. One end of the junction fails to match germline, which may point to a read error. Libraries were prepared by immunoSEQ multiplex PCR; TCRdb keeps only in-frame clonotypes and omits some of them. The data contain some 1.5 million clones, approximately 98% of them singletons. This entry is derived from a study of shared clonotypes between healthy human individuals. This CDR3 has 17 residues. The V gene's germline CDR1 is SGDLS and CDR2 YYNGEE. This chain joins TRBV9 and TRBJ2-2; TRBD2 agrees at 8 bases. What was sequenced was naive CD4+ T cells sorted from blood. Documented subset: CD45RA+ positively selected. The sequence was collected from a man aged 25-45 years in good health. CDR3 amino acids: CASSVGNSGAKTGELFF. CDR3 in DNA: TGTGCCAGCAGCGTAGGGAATAGCGGGGCGAAGACCGGGGAGCTGTTTTTT.